This T cell receptor beta chain was identified in a study of neurological immune-mediated disorders. This clonotype was recorded at least ten times. Via MiXCR, TCRdb re-called the 5' RACE reads, giving one row per CDR3 protein. Of tens of thousands of distinct CDR3 sequences listed, 4% are singletons. V was shortened by 1 base and J by 7 bases, with 12 bases between the two germline ends. CDR3 length: 14 residues. Germline V CDR1 and CDR2: SGHDT, YYEEEE. This receptor was identified in a middle-aged woman with multiple sclerosis. The rearrangement uses TRBV5-6 and TRBJ1-5; tentatively, D is TRBD1 (5 bases). The sequenced sample consisted of CD4+ T cells from blood. The CDR3 loop reads CASSLRGVGQPQHF. The CDR3, as DNA: TGTGCCAGCAGCTTGCGGGGCGTGGGGCAGCCCCAGCATTTT.